The clone carrying this TCR beta chain was counted at least ten times. Antigen: not known. This entry comes from a study of neurological immune-mediated disorders. Over 190 million TCR-beta sequences from 15-18 subjects came from every sequencing run. TCRdb fed the 5' RACE reads into MiXCR, producing one record per CDR3 protein. The sample yields about 59,000 distinct CDR3 sequences, 3.5% seen once. V gave up 3 bases and J gave up 8 bases; unmatched junction bases: 14. The CDR3 extends over 17 amino acids. Germline CDR1 is DFQATT and CDR2 is SNEGSKA (reference sequence). General study points: No CDR3 amino acid sequences recurred among expanded clones across subjects, suggesting private repertoires in all groups.

The sequencing input was PBMCs. This chain connects TRBV20-1 to TRBJ2-1, with 12 bases fitting TRBD2. The origin of this receptor is a woman aged 25 to 39 with multiple sclerosis. The CDR3 spells CSARWAPTSGSVDEQFF. CDR3 in DNA: TGCAGTGCTAGGTGGGCCCCGACTAGCGGGAGTGTCGATGAGCAGTTCTTC.